This T cell receptor beta chain was found in a study of blood T cell repertoires in COVID-19. Study in general: The samples span acute and convalescent COVID-19 from the United States, Italy and Spain. PBMCs, B-cell-depleted T cells, or T cells were the source of the cDNA or gDNA that made up the material.

In the original analysis: The authors estimated nucleated cell counts from reference gene primer amplification. The table came from immunoSEQ multiplex PCR; TCRdb's copy has only in-frame clones and leaves some out. That table is the source of V, J and clone size, and D and trimming were worked out from the DNA. The sample lists a few hundred thousand clones; more than 70% were seen once. This clonotype was obtained from a woman under 30 with acute or convalescent COVID-19. Source material: peripheral blood.

The DNA of the CDR3 is TGTGCCAGCAGCCAAGATAGGAGGATTAGCAATCAGCCCCAGCATTTT. The encoded protein is CASSQDRRISNQPQHF. The chain links TRBV4-2 to TRBJ1-5, with D uncertain. The CDR3 length is 16 residues. From germline, CDR1 is LGHNA and CDR2 YNFKEQ. The V gene lost 0 bases and the J gene lost 0 bases, with 9 bases spanning the gap.